The T cell receptor beta chain described here comes from a study of early stage breast cancer tumors. Points on this clone: Its antigen remains unknown.

Blood replicates held 0.5 ug DNA, tumor or normal breast roughly 1.5 ug, two each. The protocol was immunoSEQ multiplex PCR, while the TCRdb copy is restricted to in-frame clones and leaves out a portion. The table shows some 58,000 clones, with over 60% occurring only once. The CDR3 runs 15 residues. Trimming stripped 7 bases from V and 2 bases from J, with 17 bases between. Germline CDR1 reads MNHEY; CDR2 reads SVGAGI. Study conclusions and caveats: Most shared enriched TCRB sequences were commonly generated ones. In about 90% of the 16 patients, blood comparison separated tumor from normal breast.

Sequences were obtained from blood. V gene TRBV6-5 combines with J gene TRBJ1-2; D might be TRBD1 (5 bases). This TCR was sampled from a person in their twenties or thirties with breast cancer. The CDR3 loop reads CASTSWGRRNYGYTF. CDR3 DNA: TGTGCCAGCACCAGCTGGGGGAGAAGGAACTATGGCTACACCTTC.